This paragraph covers one T cell receptor (beta chain) sequence. Its antigen is not known. PCR was performed using 60 Vbeta and 13 Jbeta primers. TCRdb's copy holds only in-frame clones and misses some; the assay was immunoSEQ multiplex PCR. The sample has around 200,000 clones; roughly 81% are singletons. This record comes from a study of cytomegalovirus exposure and HLA in healthy donors. Study observations and caveats: A later analysis associated 16,951 TCR beta sequences with HLA alleles at a 0.05 false discovery rate. The study flagged around 160 TCR beta chains as cytomegalovirus-associated. DRB1 showed the most TCR associations and HLA-C the fewest in a later analysis, as rates varied by HLA locus. Among the CMV-associated chains, three were confirmed in vitro as specific for CMV antigens.

CDR1 and CDR2 from the germline V gene are SEHNR and FQNEAQ (reference sequence). This CDR3 comprises 17 residues. V was pared by 4 bases and J by 8 bases, with 14 bases of the junction left unmatched. Sequences were obtained from PBMCs. The chain couples TRBV7-9 to TRBJ2-1; 10 nucleotides align to TRBD2. This clonotype was sampled from a woman aged 30 to 39 in good health and CMV-seropositive. The chain's CDR3 is CASSSYVAGGPGDEQFF. The DNA for the CDR3 is TGTGCCAGCAGCTCGTATGTAGCGGGAGGCCCCGGAGATGAGCAGTTCTTC.